The clone carrying this TCR beta chain was recorded once. The authors' processing: How many nucleated cells were present was estimated from reference gene primer amplification. The assay was immunoSEQ multiplex PCR, and TCRdb's table has in-frame clones only and misses some. V, J and clone size reflect that table, while D and trimming were determined from the DNA. The sample has 31,000 or so clones, more than 80% seen once; the top ten hold 7% to 8.5%. The CDR3 extends over 14 amino acids. V lost 4 bases, J lost 6 bases, and 6 bases stayed unmatched. Germline lookup yields CDR1 LGHDT and CDR2 YNNKEL (reference sequence). The data derive from a study of blood T cell repertoires in COVID-19.

The receptor was derived from a human donor in a cohort sampled during active COVID-19. Sequencing used peripheral blood. The J gene is TRBJ2-3, the V gene TRBV3-1 (or the pseudogene TRBV3-2), with 8 bases aligning to TRBD1. CDR3 nucleotide sequence: TGTGCCAGCAGCCCTTGGGACAGGACGGATACGCAGTATTTT. Translated: CASSPWDRTDTQYF.